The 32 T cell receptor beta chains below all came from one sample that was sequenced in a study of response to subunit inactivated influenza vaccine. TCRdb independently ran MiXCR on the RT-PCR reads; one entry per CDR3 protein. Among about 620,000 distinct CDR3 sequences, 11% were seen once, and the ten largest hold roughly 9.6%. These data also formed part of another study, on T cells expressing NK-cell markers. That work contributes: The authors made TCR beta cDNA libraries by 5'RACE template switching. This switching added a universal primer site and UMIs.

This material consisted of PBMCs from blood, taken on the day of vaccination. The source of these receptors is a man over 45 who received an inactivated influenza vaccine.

The CDR3 region has the DNA TGTGCCAGCAGAAAGGAAGGGACAGATACGCAGTATTTT. Translation: CASRKEGTDTQYF. V and J are TRBV28 and TRBJ2-3, with D hard to call. V lost 6 bases, J lost 3 bases, and 10 bases lay in between. This CDR3 is built from 13 residues. Germline loops: CDR1 MDHEN, CDR2 SYDVKM.

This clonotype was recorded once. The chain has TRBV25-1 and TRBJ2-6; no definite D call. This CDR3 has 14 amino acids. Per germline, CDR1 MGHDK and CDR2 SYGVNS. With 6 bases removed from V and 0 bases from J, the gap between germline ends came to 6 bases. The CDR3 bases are TGTGCCAGCAGGTCGAGCTCTGGGGCCAACGTCCTGACTTTC. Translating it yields CASRSSSGANVLTF.

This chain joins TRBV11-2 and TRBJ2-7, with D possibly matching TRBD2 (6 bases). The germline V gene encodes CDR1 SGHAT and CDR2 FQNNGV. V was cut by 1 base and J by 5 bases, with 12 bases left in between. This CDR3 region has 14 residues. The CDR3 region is CASSLGGGIHEQYF. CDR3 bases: TGTGCCAGCAGCTTAGGAGGAGGGATCCACGAGCAGTACTTC.

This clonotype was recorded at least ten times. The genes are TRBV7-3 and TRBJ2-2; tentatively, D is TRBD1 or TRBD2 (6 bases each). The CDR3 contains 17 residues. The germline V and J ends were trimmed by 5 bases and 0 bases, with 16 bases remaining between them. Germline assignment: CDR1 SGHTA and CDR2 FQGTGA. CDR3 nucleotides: TGTGCCAGCAGCCTCAATGGGGGGCTAGCGAACACCGGGGAGCTGTTTTTT. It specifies CASSLNGGLANTGELFF.

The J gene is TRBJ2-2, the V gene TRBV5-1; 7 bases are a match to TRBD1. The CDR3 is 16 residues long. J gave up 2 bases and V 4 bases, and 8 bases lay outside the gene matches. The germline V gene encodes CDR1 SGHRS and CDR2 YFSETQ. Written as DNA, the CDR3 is TGCGCCAGCAGCCCCCGACAGGGTATAAACACCGGGGAGCTGTTTTTT. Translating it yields CASSPRQGINTGELFF.

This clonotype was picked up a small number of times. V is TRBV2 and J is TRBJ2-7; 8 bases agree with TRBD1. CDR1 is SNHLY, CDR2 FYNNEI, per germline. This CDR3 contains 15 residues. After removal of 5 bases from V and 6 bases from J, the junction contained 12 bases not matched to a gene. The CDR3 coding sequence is TGTGCCAGCAGTCAATCCTCCGGGACAGGAATCGAGCAGTACTTC. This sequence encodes CASSQSSGTGIEQYF.

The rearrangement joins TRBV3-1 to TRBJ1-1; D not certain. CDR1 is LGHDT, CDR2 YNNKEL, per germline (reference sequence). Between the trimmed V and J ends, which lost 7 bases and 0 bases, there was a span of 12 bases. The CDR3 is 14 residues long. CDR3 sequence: CASNPGPLNTEAFF. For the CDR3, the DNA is TGTGCCAGCAATCCCGGACCGTTGAACACTGAAGCTTTCTTT.

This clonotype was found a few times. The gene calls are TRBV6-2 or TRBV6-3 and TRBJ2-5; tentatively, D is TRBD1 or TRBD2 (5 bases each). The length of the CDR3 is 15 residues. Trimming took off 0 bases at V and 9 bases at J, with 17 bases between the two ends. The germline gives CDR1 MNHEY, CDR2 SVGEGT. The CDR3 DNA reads TGTGCCAGCAGTTACTCGGGACCGTCCTTGAGGGCCCAGTACTTC. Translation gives CASSYSGPSLRAQYF.

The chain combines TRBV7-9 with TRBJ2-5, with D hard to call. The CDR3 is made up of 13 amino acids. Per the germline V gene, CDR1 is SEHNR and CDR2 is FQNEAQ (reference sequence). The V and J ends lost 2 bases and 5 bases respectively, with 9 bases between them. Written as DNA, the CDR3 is TGTGCCAGCAGCTTAAACCCCAGGGAGACCCAGTACTTC. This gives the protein CASSLNPRETQYF.

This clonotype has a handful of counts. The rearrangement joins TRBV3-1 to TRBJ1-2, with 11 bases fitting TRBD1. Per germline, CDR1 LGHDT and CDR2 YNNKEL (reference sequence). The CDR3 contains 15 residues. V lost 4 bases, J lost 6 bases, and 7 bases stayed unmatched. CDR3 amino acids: CASSLSGQGVHGYTF. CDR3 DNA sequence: TGTGCCAGCAGCCTTTCGGGACAGGGGGTCCATGGCTACACCTTC.

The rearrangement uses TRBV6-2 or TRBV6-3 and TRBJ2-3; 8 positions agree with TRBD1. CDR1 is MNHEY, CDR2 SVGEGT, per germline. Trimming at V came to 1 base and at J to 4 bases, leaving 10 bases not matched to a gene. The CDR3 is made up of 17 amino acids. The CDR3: CASSYYRTGWGPDTQYF. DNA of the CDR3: TGTGCCAGCAGTTACTACCGGACAGGGTGGGGTCCAGATACGCAGTATTTT.

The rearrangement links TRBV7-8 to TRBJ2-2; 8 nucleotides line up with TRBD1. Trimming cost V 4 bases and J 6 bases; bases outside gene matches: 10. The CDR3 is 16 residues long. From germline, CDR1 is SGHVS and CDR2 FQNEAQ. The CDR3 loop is CASSSRGPGWSGELFF. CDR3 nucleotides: TGTGCCAGCAGCTCCAGGGGGCCAGGATGGTCCGGGGAGCTGTTTTTT.

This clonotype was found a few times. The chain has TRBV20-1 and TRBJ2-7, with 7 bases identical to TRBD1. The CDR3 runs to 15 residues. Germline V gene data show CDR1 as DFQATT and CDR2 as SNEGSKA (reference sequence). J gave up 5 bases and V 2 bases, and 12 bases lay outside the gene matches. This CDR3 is CSARPIDRAGNEQYF. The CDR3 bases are TGCAGTGCTAGACCTATAGACAGGGCTGGAAACGAGCAGTACTTC.

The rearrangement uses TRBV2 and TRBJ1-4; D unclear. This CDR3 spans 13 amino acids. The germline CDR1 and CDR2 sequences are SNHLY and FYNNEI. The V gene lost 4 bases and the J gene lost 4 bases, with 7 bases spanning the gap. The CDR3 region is CASSVIDNEKLFF. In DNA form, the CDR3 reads TGTGCCAGCAGTGTTATTGATAATGAAAAACTGTTTTTT.

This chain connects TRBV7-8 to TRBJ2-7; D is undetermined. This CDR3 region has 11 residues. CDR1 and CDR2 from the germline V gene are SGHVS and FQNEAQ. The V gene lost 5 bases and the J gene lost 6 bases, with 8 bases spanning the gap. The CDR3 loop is CASSTRSEQYF. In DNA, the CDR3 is TGTGCCAGCAGCACCCGGAGCGAGCAGTACTTC.

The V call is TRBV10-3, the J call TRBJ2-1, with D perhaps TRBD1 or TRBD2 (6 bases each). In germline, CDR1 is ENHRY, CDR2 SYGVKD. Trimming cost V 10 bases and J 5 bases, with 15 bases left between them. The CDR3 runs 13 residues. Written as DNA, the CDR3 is TGTGCCACCCGAGGGGGGCCCGACAATGAGCAGTTCTTC. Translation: CATRGGPDNEQFF.

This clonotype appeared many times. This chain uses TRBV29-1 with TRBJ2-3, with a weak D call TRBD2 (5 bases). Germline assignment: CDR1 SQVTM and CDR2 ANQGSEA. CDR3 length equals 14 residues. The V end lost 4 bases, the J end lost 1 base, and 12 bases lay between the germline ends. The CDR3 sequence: CSVGGAERTDTQYF. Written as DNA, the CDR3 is TGCAGCGTTGGGGGAGCGGAGCGCACAGATACGCAGTATTTT.

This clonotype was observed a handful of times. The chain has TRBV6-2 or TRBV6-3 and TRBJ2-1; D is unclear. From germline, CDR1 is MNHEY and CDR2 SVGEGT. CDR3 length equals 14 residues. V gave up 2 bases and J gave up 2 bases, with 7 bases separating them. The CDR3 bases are TGTGCCAGCAGTTACGATGGGACCTACAATGAGCAGTTCTTC. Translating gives CASSYDGTYNEQFF.

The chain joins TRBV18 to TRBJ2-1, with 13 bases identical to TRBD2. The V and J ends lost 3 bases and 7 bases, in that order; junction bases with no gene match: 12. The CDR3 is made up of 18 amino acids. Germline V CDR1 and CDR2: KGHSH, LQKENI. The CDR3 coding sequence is TGTGCCAGCTCACCCCCCAACCGACTAGCGGGAGGATTGAATGAGCAGTTCTTC. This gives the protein CASSPPNRLAGGLNEQFF.

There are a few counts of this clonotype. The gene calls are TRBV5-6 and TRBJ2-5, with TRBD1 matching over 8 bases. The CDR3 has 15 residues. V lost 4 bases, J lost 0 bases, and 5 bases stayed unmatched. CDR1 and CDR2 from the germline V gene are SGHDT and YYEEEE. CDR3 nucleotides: TGTGCCAGCAGCCCAACAGGGGGGAACCAAGAGACCCAGTACTTC. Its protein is CASSPTGGNQETQYF.

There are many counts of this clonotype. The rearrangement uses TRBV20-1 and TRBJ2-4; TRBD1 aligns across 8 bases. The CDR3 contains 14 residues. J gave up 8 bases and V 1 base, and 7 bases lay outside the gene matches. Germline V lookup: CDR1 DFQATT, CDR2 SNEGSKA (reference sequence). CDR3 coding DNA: TGCAGTGCTAGAGCCATGGACAGGGAGGACATTCAGTACTTC. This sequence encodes CSARAMDREDIQYF.

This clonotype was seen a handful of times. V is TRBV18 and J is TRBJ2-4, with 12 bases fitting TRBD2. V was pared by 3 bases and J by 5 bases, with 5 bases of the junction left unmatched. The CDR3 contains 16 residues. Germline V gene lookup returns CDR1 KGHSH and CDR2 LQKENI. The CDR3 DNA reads TGTGCCAGCTCACCGCGGACTAGCGGGAACGAAAACATTCAGTACTTC. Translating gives CASSPRTSGNENIQYF.

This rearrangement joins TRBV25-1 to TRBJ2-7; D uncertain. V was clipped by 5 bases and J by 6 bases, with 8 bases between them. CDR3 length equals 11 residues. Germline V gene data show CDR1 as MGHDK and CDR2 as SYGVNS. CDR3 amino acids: CASSIGLEQYF. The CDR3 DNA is TGTGCCAGCAGTATAGGGCTCGAGCAGTACTTC.

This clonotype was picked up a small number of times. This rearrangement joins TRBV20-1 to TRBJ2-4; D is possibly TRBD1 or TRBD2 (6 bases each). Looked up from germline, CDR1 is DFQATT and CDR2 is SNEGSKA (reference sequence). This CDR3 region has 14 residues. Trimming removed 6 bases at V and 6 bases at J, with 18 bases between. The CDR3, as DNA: TGCAGTGCCCGTTCGGGGGCGACTGTAAACATTCAGTACTTC. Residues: CSARSGATVNIQYF.

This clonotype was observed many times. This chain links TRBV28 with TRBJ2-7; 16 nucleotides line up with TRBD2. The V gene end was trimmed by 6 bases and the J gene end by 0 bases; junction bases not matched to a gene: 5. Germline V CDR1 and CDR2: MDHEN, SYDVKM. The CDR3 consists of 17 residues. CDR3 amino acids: CASRTGTSGRASYEQYF. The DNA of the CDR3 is TGTGCCAGCAGAACCGGGACTAGCGGGAGGGCCTCCTACGAGCAGTACTTC.

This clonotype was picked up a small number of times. The CDR3 is CASSYATGPSEQFF. DNA for the CDR3: TGTGCCAGCAGTTACGCAACAGGGCCGAGTGAGCAGTTCTTC. V is TRBV6-5 and J is TRBJ2-1; the D gene is possibly TRBD1 (6 bases). Deletions cut 2 bases from V and 9 bases from J, with 14 bases between. The germline V gene has CDR1 MNHEY and CDR2 SVGAGI. The CDR3 runs 14 residues.

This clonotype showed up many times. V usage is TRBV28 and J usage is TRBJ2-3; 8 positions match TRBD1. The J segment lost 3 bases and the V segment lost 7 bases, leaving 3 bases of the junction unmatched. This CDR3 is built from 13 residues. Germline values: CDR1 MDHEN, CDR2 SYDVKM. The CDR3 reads CASKDRVTDTQYF. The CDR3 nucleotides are TGTGCCAGCAAGGACAGGGTAACAGATACGCAGTATTTT.

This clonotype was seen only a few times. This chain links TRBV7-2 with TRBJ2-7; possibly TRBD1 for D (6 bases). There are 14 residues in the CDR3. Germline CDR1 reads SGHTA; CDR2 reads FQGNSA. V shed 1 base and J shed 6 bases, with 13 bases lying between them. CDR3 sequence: CASSLVQGTGEQYF. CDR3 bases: TGTGCCAGCAGCTTAGTTCAGGGGACGGGCGAGCAGTACTTC.

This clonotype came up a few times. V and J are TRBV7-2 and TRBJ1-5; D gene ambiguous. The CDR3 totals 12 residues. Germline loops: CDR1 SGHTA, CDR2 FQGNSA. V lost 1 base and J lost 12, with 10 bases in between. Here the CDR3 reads CASSLVPKHQHF. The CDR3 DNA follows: TGTGCCAGCAGCTTAGTTCCAAAGCACCAGCATTTT.

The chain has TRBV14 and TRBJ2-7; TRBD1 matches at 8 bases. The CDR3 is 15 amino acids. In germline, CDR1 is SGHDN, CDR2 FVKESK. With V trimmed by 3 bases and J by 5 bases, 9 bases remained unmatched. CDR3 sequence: CASSHFTGGRNEQYF. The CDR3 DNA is TGTGCCAGCAGCCACTTTACAGGGGGTCGCAACGAGCAGTACTTC.

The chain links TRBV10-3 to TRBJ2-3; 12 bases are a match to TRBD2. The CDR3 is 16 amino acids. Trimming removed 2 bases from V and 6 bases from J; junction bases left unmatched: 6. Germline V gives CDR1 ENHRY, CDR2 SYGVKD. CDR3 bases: TGTGCCATCAGTGAGGGACTAGCGGGGCAAGGGGATACGCAGTATTTT. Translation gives CAISEGLAGQGDTQYF.

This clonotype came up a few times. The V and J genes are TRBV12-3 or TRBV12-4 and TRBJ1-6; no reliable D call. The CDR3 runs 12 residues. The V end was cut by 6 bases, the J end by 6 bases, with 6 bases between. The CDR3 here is CASRGFNSPLHF. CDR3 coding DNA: TGTGCCAGCAGAGGATTTAATTCACCCCTCCACTTT.